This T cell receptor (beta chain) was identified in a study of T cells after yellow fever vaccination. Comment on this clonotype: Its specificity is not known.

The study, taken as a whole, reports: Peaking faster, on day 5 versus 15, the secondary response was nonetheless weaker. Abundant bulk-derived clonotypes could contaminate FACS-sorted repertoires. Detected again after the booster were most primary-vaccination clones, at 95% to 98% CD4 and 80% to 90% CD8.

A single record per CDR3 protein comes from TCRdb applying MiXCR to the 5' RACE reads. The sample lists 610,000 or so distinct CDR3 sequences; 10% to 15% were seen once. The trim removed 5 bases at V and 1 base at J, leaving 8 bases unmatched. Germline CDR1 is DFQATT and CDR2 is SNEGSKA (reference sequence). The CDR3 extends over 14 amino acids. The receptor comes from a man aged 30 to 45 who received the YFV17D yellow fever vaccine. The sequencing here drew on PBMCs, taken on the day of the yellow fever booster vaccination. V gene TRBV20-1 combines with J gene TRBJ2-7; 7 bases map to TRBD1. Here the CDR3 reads CSAADRDQSYEQYF. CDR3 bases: TGCAGTGCTGCCGACAGGGATCAATCCTACGAGCAGTACTTC.